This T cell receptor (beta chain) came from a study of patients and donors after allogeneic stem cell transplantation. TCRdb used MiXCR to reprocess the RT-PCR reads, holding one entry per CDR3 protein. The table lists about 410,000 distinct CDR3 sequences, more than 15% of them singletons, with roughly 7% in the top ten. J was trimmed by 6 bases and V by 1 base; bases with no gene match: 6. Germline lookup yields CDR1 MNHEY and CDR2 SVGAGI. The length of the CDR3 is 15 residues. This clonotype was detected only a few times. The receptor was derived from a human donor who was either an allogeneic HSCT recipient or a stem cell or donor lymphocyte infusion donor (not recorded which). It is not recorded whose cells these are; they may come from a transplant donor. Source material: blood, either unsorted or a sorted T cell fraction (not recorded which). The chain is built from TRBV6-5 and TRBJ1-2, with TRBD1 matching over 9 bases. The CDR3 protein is CASSYLGTGKDGYTF. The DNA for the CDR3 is TGTGCCAGCAGTTACTTAGGGACAGGGAAGGATGGCTACACCTTC.